A selection of T cell receptor beta chains follows, all from one sample in a study of T cell changes during pregnancy in multiple sclerosis. Using immunoSEQ multiplex PCR, the repertoire was profiled, and TCRdb retains in-frame clones only, with some absent. Of under 30,000 clones listed, roughly 91% are singletons. The source material was CD4+ T cells from peripheral blood mononuclear cells, sampled after pregnancy. The receptors stem from a female donor with multiple sclerosis, enrolled in a pregnancy study. CDR3s include the opening cysteine and the closing phenylalanine or tryptophan. The order of the fields is D gene, J gene, V gene, clone size, CDR3 DNA, CDR3 protein. The D gene is left open where the match is weak. Some rows mark clone size as missing; the rest say once, few, many or name a class of expanded clone.

TRBD1 TRBJ2-3 TRBV7-3 once TGTGCCAGCAGTCTAAAAGGGGGCTTCACAGATACGCAGTATTTT CASSLKGGFTDTQYF
NA TRBJ2-3 TRBV7-2 NA TGTGCCAGCAGCTCTTTCACAGATACGCAGTATTTT CASSSFTDTQYF
NA TRBJ2-1 TRBV6-5 once TGTGCCAGCAGACTTACAGGGCCATCCTACAATGAGCAGTTCTTC CASRLTGPSYNEQFF
TRBD2 TRBJ2-1 TRBV7-9 NA TGTGCCAGCAGCTTACGGGAGGGCCGGGAACTCCACAATGAGCAGTTCTTC CASSLREGRELHNEQFF
NA TRBJ2-1 TRBV19 NA TGTGCCAGTAGTTTAGACTTCAATGAGCAGTTCTTC CASSLDFNEQFF
NA TRBJ1-1 TRBV5-1 NA TGCGCCAGCAGCTCTGGGACTAACACTGAAGCTTTCTTT CASSSGTNTEAFF
NA TRBJ1-1 TRBV4-2 few TGTGCCAGCAGCCAAGACAGGCCGAACACTGAAGCTTTCTTT CASSQDRPNTEAFF
TRBD2 TRBJ2-5 TRBV5-4 once TGTGCCAGCAGCCCCCCGGGCGCGGGGGGGCTTGGGGAGACCCAGTACTTC CASSPPGAGGLGETQYF
TRBD1 TRBJ2-1 TRBV7-6 NA TGTGCCAGCAGCGTGGGACAGTACAATGAGCAGTTCTTC CASSVGQYNEQFF
NA TRBJ2-5 TRBV18 NA TGTGCCAGCTCTCCCAGACACGGTTCGGAAGAGACCCAGTACTTC CASSPRHGSEETQYF
TRBD2 TRBJ2-2 TRBV18 NA TGTGCCAGCAGAGAGCTAGCGGAGAACACCGGGGAGCTGTTTTTT CASRELAENTGELFF
TRBD2 TRBJ2-5 TRBV5-1 NA TGCGCCAGCAGCTCTAGCGGGGAAGAGACCCAGTACTTC CASSSSGEETQYF
TRBD2 TRBJ2-1 TRBV6-1 NA TGTGCCAGCAGTGCAAATAGCGGGAACAATGAGCAGTTCTTC CASSANSGNNEQFF
TRBD1 TRBJ1-4 TRBV7-9 NA TGTGCCAGCAGCTTGGGACAGCTTAATGAAAAACTGTTTTTT CASSLGQLNEKLFF
TRBD1 TRBJ2-5 TRBV5-4 NA TGTGCCAGCAGCCTAAACAGGGGGCCAGAGACCCAGTACTTC CASSLNRGPETQYF
TRBD1 TRBJ1-1 TRBV19 NA TGTGCCAGTAGTCCGGGGACAGCTCGAGCTTTCTTT CASSPGTARAFF
TRBD2 TRBJ2-3 TRBV5-8 NA TGTGCCAGCAGCTTGGCTGGGACTAGCGGGACAACAGATACGCAGTATTTT CASSLAGTSGTTDTQYF
NA TRBJ1-2 TRBV6-5 NA TGTGCCAGCAGTCCCATGAGTGGCTACACCTTC CASSPMSGYTF
TRBD1 TRBJ1-4 TRBV18 NA TGTGCCAGCTCACCCCTTGTCGGAGGGGGCAATGAAAAACTGTTTTTT CASSPLVGGGNEKLFF
NA TRBJ2-1 TRBV18 NA TGTGCCAGCTCACCACTAACGGACAATGAGCAGTTCTTC CASSPLTDNEQFF
TRBD1 TRBJ2-1 TRBV9 NA TGTGCCAGCAGCGTCCCCGTTGACAGGGCCCTCGCTGAGCAGTTCTTC CASSVPVDRALAEQFF
NA TRBJ1-3 TRBV7-2 NA TGTGCCAGCAGCGCCGGGGTCAGACGGACTGGAAACACCATATATTTT CASSAGVRRTGNTIYF
NA TRBJ1-3 TRBV19 NA TGTGCCAGTAGTACACAGGTGGCTGGAAACACCATATATTTT CASSTQVAGNTIYF
NA TRBJ2-1 TRBV7-9 NA TGTGCCAGCAGCTTACGAGGCGGGTGGGACACCGTCAACAATGAGCAGTTCTTC CASSLRGGWDTVNNEQFF
TRBD2 TRBJ2-7 TRBV27 NA TGTGCCAGTTTGGCGGCTAGCGGGAGAGCCGAGCAGTACTTC CASLAASGRAEQYF
TRBD2 TRBJ2-5 TRBV14 NA TGTGCCAGCAGCCAACGAAGCGGGGCTCAAGAGACCCAGTACTTC CASSQRSGAQETQYF
TRBD2 TRBJ2-2 TRBV6-7 NA TGTGCCAGCTCTAAAGCGGGATGGGCGACCGGGGAGCTGTTTTTT CASSKAGWATGELFF
NA TRBJ1-1 TRBV7-9 NA TGTGCCGTAATAGGGGGTGGGGACACTGAAGCTTTCTTT CAVIGGGDTEAFF
TRBD1 TRBJ1-2 TRBV6-5 NA TGTGCCAGCAGCCCCGGGACAGGTCGCACCTACACCTTC CASSPGTGRTYTF
TRBD1 TRBJ1-5 TRBV4-1 NA TGCGCCAGCAGCCAAGATCCACAAGGGGGCCCCAATCAGCCCCAGCATTTT CASSQDPQGGPNQPQHF
TRBD1 TRBJ1-1 TRBV7-9 NA TGTGCCAGCAGCTTAGCGTACAGGGGGGTTATGAACACTGAAGCTTTCTTT CASSLAYRGVMNTEAFF
NA TRBJ2-6 TRBV6-1 NA TGTGCCAGCAGTGAAGACAGCTCTGGGGCCAACGTCCTGACTTTC CASSEDSSGANVLTF
TRBD1 TRBJ1-5 TRBV2 NA TGTGCCAGCAGCCCTCCCAGGACAGGATTCAGGGGACAGCCCCAGCATTTT CASSPPRTGFRGQPQHF
NA TRBJ2-5 TRBV5-8 NA TGTGCCAGCAGCTTAATTTCTGTTGGGGCCGGGGAGACCCAGTACTTC CASSLISVGAGETQYF
TRBD1 TRBJ2-3 TRBV4-2 NA TGTGCCAGCAGCCAGGAAACAGGGGAAGGCGCAGATACGCAGTATTTT CASSQETGEGADTQYF